This T cell receptor beta chain was documented in a study of T cells in Graves' hyperthyroidism and ophthalmopathy. This clonotype was counted many times. Researchers amplified the TCR beta CDR3 regions from RNA transcripts. The primer set for the first-round RT-PCR of the TCR CDR3 was HTBI. TCRdb re-called the multiplex PCR reads with MiXCR, one entry per CDR3 protein. The sample lists 400,000 to 450,000 distinct CDR3 sequences, about 14% occurring once. Looked up from germline, CDR1 is KGHDR and CDR2 is SFDVKD. V trimming: 7 bases; J trimming: 13 bases; junction bases outside the gene matches: 7. The CDR3 covers 12 residues.

This sequence joins TRBV24-1 and TRBJ2-1, with 9 bases lining up with TRBD1. The material sequenced was blood. The sequence came from a young man with Graves' ophthalmopathy. CDR3 protein: CATSLDRGEQFF. In nucleotides, the CDR3 is TGTGCCACCAGCTTGGACAGGGGAGAACAGTTCTTC.